The rows below give T cell receptor beta chains drawn from one sample of a study of response to subunit inactivated influenza vaccine. MiXCR, run by TCRdb on the RT-PCR reads, gives a single entry per CDR3 protein. The sample has roughly 160,000 distinct CDR3 sequences; about 10% are singletons. Sequencing was performed on CD8+ T cells sorted from PBMCs, taken roughly 24 months after vaccination. The receptor set was obtained from a man between 50 and 75 years old who received an inactivated influenza vaccine. Each CDR3 is given with its conserved first and last residue. The D gene is left open where the match is weak. Size is stated for part of the rows, as once, few or many counts, or as a class when the clone is expanded.

v_gene,abundance,j_gene,d_gene,CDR3aa,CDR3nt
TRBV6-6,-,TRBJ2-7,-,CASSPYQYEQYF,TGTGCCAGCAGCCCTTACCAGTACGAGCAGTACTTC
TRBV18,few,TRBJ2-5,TRBD1,CASSPRDSRRETQYF,TGTGCCAGCTCACCCCGGGACAGTAGAAGGGAGACCCAGTACTTC
TRBV15,-,TRBJ2-3,-,CATSRGQARTDTQYF,TGTGCCACCAGCAGAGGCCAGGCCCGCACAGATACGCAGTATTTT
TRBV18,-,TRBJ2-7,-,CASSRGLLPSSYEQYF,TGTGCCAGCTCACGCGGACTCCTGCCAAGCTCCTACGAGCAGTACTTC
TRBV15,many,TRBJ2-1,TRBD2,CATSRPGLAAYNEQFF,TGTGCCACCAGCCGACCGGGACTAGCGGCGTACAATGAGCAGTTCTTC
TRBV18,-,TRBJ2-3,-,CASSPTGDRFTDTQYF,TGTGCCAGCTCACCCACCGGGGACCGATTCACAGATACGCAGTATTTT
TRBV12-3/TRBV12-4,-,TRBJ1-1,-,CASSPSRGTEAFF,TGTGCCAGCAGTCCTAGTCGCGGCACTGAAGCTTTCTTT
TRBV29-1,-,TRBJ1-2,TRBD1,CSVPGGRGYGYTF,TGCAGCGTTCCAGGGGGCCGGGGCTATGGCTACACCTTC
TRBV4-3,-,TRBJ2-1,-,CASSQDPSPGLSRNEQFF,TGCGCCAGCAGCCAAGATCCATCCCCGGGACTCTCAAGGAATGAGCAGTTCTTC
TRBV20-1,many,TRBJ2-5,-,CSAREPGETQYF,TGCAGTGCTAGAGAACCCGGGGAGACCCAGTACTTC
TRBV27,few,TRBJ1-1,-,CASSFGTGLNTEAFF,TGTGCCAGCAGTTTTGGTACAGGGCTGAACACTGAAGCTTTCTTT
TRBV7-9,few,TRBJ2-2,-,CASSLEWARTGELFF,TGTGCCAGCAGCTTAGAATGGGCTCGCACCGGGGAGCTGTTTTTT
TRBV5-1,few,TRBJ2-7,-,CASSLVSETYEQYF,TGCGCCAGCAGCTTGGTTAGCGAAACCTACGAGCAGTACTTC
TRBV20-1,many,TRBJ2-7,TRBD2,CSAHGGASSHEQYF,TGCAGTGCACACGGGGGGGCCAGTTCCCACGAGCAGTACTTC
TRBV29-1,-,TRBJ1-1,-,CSVRGTEAFF,TGCAGCGTTCGGGGGACTGAAGCTTTCTTT
TRBV30,-,TRBJ2-7,-,CAWSRFPRSYEQYF,TGTGCCTGGAGTAGATTCCCGAGGTCCTACGAGCAGTACTTC
TRBV15,-,TRBJ2-6,-,CATSSDSLSGANVLTF,TGTGCCACCAGCTCCGACAGCCTCTCTGGGGCCAACGTCCTGACTTTC
TRBV27,once,TRBJ2-3,-,CASSTLRVLSTDTQYF,TGTGCCAGCAGTACCCTCAGGGTCTTAAGCACAGATACGCAGTATTTT
TRBV3-1,few,TRBJ1-1,TRBD1,CASSPDRRTEAFF,TGTGCCAGCAGCCCGGACAGGCGTACTGAAGCTTTCTTT
TRBV5-1,many,TRBJ2-7,TRBD1,CASSGRDSIYEQYF,TGCGCCAGCAGCGGCCGGGACAGTATCTACGAGCAGTACTTC
TRBV3-1,few,TRBJ2-4,TRBD1,CASSPRQGAAKNIQYF,TGTGCCAGCAGCCCCCGACAGGGGGCTGCCAAAAACATTCAGTACTTC
TRBV4-1,few,TRBJ2-2,TRBD1,CASSLLTGNSGELFF,TGCGCCAGCAGCCTCCTGACAGGGAACAGTGGGGAGCTGTTTTTT
TRBV7-9,-,TRBJ2-1,TRBD2,CASSSGTSGRVYEQFF,TGTGCCAGCAGCTCTGGGACTAGCGGGAGGGTCTATGAGCAGTTCTTC
TRBV6-1,-,TRBJ2-3,-,CASSKLTSTDTQYF,TGTGCCAGCAGTAAATTAACTAGCACAGATACGCAGTATTTT
TRBV6-1,few,TRBJ2-7,-,CASSEGGSSYEQYF,TGTGCCAGCAGTGAAGGTGGCAGCTCCTACGAGCAGTACTTC
TRBV20-1,many,TRBJ2-7,TRBD1,CSARDLYRGQYEQYF,TGCAGTGCTAGAGATCTTTATAGGGGGCAGTACGAGCAGTACTTC
TRBV28,many,TRBJ2-3,-,CASSLSSLGFSDTQYF,TGTGCCAGCAGTTTATCATCACTAGGGTTTTCAGATACGCAGTATTTT